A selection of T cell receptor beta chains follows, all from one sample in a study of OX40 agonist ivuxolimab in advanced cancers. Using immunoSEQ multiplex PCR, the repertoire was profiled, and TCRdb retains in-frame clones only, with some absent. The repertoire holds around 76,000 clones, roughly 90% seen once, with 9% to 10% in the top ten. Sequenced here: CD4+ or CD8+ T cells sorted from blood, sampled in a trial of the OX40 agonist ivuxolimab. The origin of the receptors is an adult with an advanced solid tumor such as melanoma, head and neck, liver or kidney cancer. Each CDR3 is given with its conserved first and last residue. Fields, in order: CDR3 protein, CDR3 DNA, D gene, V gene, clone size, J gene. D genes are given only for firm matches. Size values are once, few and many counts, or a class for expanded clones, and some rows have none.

CASNAQGGRTYEQYF	TGTGCCAGTAATGCACAGGGTGGAAGGACCTACGAGCAGTACTTC	.	TRBV19	.	TRBJ2-7
CASSLAGNQPQHF	TGTGCCAGCAGCTTGGCAGGCAATCAGCCCCAGCATTTT	.	TRBV5-1	.	TRBJ1-5
CASSIVAGSNTEAFF	TGTGCCAGTAGTATAGTCGCAGGGAGCAACACTGAAGCTTTCTTT	.	TRBV19	.	TRBJ1-1
CASGGSRVNTEAFF	TGTGCCAGCGGCGGATCCCGAGTGAACACTGAAGCTTTCTTT	.	TRBV27	.	TRBJ1-1
CASSEPGQHGYEQYF	TGTGCCAGCAGTGAACCGGGACAGCATGGCTACGAGCAGTACTTC	TRBD1	TRBV28	.	TRBJ2-7
CASSLADTQYF	TGTGCCAGCAGCCTGGCTGATACGCAGTATTTT	.	TRBV7-6	.	TRBJ2-3
CSVIPQVRHGYTF	TGCAGCGTTATACCCCAGGTTCGCCATGGCTACACCTTC	.	TRBV29-1	.	TRBJ1-2
CSALGDREKLFF	TGCAGCGCCCTGGGAGACAGGGAAAAACTGTTTTTT	.	TRBV29-1	.	TRBJ1-4
CASSMRRGLSSYNEQFF	TGTGCCAGTAGTATGCGTCGGGGGCTTAGCTCCTACAATGAGCAGTTCTTC	.	TRBV19	.	TRBJ2-1
CASSNRDRGSYGYTF	TGTGCCAGCAGTAACCGGGACAGGGGGAGCTATGGCTACACCTTC	TRBD1	TRBV28	few	TRBJ1-2
CASMQLADMTQYF	TGTGCCAGCATGCAACTAGCGGATATGACCCAGTACTTC	TRBD2	TRBV2	once	TRBJ2-5
CASSVGVAVITGELFF	TGTGCCAGCAGCGTAGGAGTAGCGGTGATCACCGGGGAGCTGTTTTTT	.	TRBV9	.	TRBJ2-2
CASQAGTGELFF	TGTGCCAGCCAGGCGGGCACCGGGGAGCTGTTTTTT	.	TRBV15	.	TRBJ2-2
CASSLGDRNQPQHF	TGCGCCAGCAGCTTGGGGGACAGAAATCAGCCCCAGCATTTT	TRBD1	TRBV5-1	few	TRBJ1-5
CASSVVVRSATNEQFF	TGTGCCAGCAGCGTAGTAGTGAGGTCTGCTACAAATGAGCAGTTCTTC	.	TRBV9	.	TRBJ2-1
CASRRGGETQYF	TGTGCCAGCAGGCGAGGGGGAGAGACCCAGTACTTC	.	TRBV2	.	TRBJ2-5
CASSPIRVTGELFF	TGTGCCAGCAGCCCAATAAGGGTAACCGGGGAGCTGTTTTTT	.	TRBV28	.	TRBJ2-2
CASTKGGFSNYGYTF	TGTGCCAGCACCAAGGGGGGTTTTAGCAACTATGGCTACACCTTC	.	TRBV7-9	.	TRBJ1-2
CATSVNRGIAQHF	TGTGCCACCAGCGTGAATAGGGGTATAGCCCAGCATTTT	.	TRBV15	once	TRBJ1-5
CASSLDSWGGGLPLPYEQYF	TGTGCCAGCAGCTTAGATAGTTGGGGGGGCGGACTCCCGCTCCCCTACGAGCAGTACTTC	.	TRBV11-3	.	TRBJ2-7
CASSIRDKNEKLFF	TGCGCCAGCAGCATCCGGGACAAAAATGAAAAACTGTTTTTT	.	TRBV5-1	.	TRBJ1-4
CASSTRDHEKLFF	TGTGCCAGTAGTACCCGGGACCACGAAAAACTGTTTTTT	.	TRBV19	.	TRBJ1-4
CASTPTRYSTDTQYF	TGTGCCAGCACCCCGACACGCTATAGCACAGATACGCAGTATTTT	.	TRBV25-1	.	TRBJ2-3
CASRTTGAGNTIYF	TGTGCCAGCAGGACCACAGGGGCGGGAAACACCATATATTTT	TRBD1	TRBV5-6	.	TRBJ1-3
CASSLGTSLTDTQYF	TGCGCCAGCAGCTTGGGTACTAGCCTCACAGATACGCAGTATTTT	.	TRBV5-1	once	TRBJ2-3
CASSLARQDSPVNTIYF	TGCGCCAGCAGCTTGGCCCGACAGGACAGCCCCGTAAACACCATATATTTT	.	TRBV5-1	.	TRBJ1-3
CASSPHITNYGYTF	TGTGCCAGCAGTCCCCACATTACTAACTATGGCTACACCTTC	.	TRBV6-5	.	TRBJ1-2
CASSESLAPNNEQFF	TGTGCCAGCAGTGAAAGCCTAGCTCCTAACAATGAGCAGTTCTTC	.	TRBV2	.	TRBJ2-1
CASSLGEMGEAFF	TGTGCCAGCAGCTTAGGAGAGATGGGTGAAGCTTTCTTT	.	TRBV7-2	.	TRBJ1-1
CASSLNPLGAQETQYF	TGTGCCAGCAGCCTTAACCCCCTCGGGGCCCAAGAGACCCAGTACTTC	.	TRBV7-8	.	TRBJ2-5
CAISEGPRSYEQYF	TGTGCCATCAGTGAAGGACCCCGATCCTACGAGCAGTACTTC	.	TRBV10-3	.	TRBJ2-7